The clone carrying this T cell receptor beta chain was detected a few times. The antigen is not known. V dropped 2 bases and J dropped 0 bases, with 12 bases sitting between them. Germline V gene sequence: CDR1 MNHEY, CDR2 SVGAGI. The CDR3 runs 16 residues. This sample was included in a study of T cell responses to AZD1222 COVID-19 vaccine. The study, taken as a whole, reports: Females outnumbered males among donors, who were mostly white British; clonal diversity was possibly underestimated. CD4 TCRs associated with vaccination spanned spike, dominating at 160-218 and 743-854.

Generated by immunoSEQ multiplex PCR, the TCRdb table keeps only in-frame clones and is missing some. The sample shows roughly 120,000 clones, 92% of them seen only once. The chain couples TRBV6-5 to TRBJ2-3, with D maybe TRBD2 (6 bases). The sequence derives from an adult in good health. The sample was peripheral blood, taken on day 0 of AZD1222 vaccination. The CDR3 nucleotides read TGTGCCAGCAGTTACGTTACGGCGGGGAGCACAGATACGCAGTATTTT. It codes for CASSYVTAGSTDTQYF.